Listed below are T cell receptor beta chains from one sample, sequenced in a study of control samples from healthy donors and cancer patients. TCRdb's copy holds only in-frame clones and misses some; the assay was immunoSEQ multiplex PCR. The data show about 94,000 clones, with 75% to 95% seen just once and more than 3.5% held by the top ten. The sequencing input was blood. The source of these receptors is a woman between 18 and 30 years old in good health. Each CDR3 is given with its conserved first and last residue. Each record gives: clone size, CDR3 length, J gene, V gene, D gene, CDR3 protein, CDR3 DNA. The D gene is left open where the match is weak. Only some rows state a clone size, as once, few, many or a class for expanded clones.

NA	14	TRBJ1-4	TRBV5-1	NA	CASSRAIEAQKLFF	TGCGCCAGCAGCCGCGCTATTGAGGCCCAAAAACTGTTTTTT
few	14	TRBJ1-1	TRBV11-1	TRBD1	CASSRGQGISEAFF	TGTGCCAGCAGCCGGGGACAGGGCATCTCTGAAGCTTTCTTT
NA	13	TRBJ1-6	TRBV2	NA	CASRRQPNSPLHF	TGTGCCAGCAGGCGACAGCCCAATTCACCCCTCCACTTT
NA	16	TRBJ2-5	TRBV10-3	TRBD2	CAAAGGGGGARETQYF	TGTGCCGCCGCGGGAGGGGGCGGGGGGGCGAGAGAGACCCAGTACTTC
NA	13	TRBJ2-7	TRBV5-1	NA	CASSEWGSYEQYF	TGCGCCAGCAGCGAATGGGGCTCCTACGAGCAGTACTTC
NA	14	TRBJ1-1	TRBV6-5	NA	CASSYTPMGTEAFF	TGTGCCAGCAGTTACACACCCATGGGCACTGAAGCTTTCTTT
NA	13	TRBJ2-7	TRBV5-1	TRBD1	CASSMDRGYEQYF	TGCGCCAGCAGCATGGACAGGGGCTACGAGCAGTACTTC
NA	16	TRBJ2-7	TRBV5-4	TRBD1	CASSDRDRGRGDEQYF	TGTGCCAGCAGCGACAGGGACAGGGGGCGCGGTGACGAGCAGTACTTC
NA	14	TRBJ1-5	TRBV3-1/TRBV3-2	NA	CASSQEQGNQPQHF	TGTGCCAGCAGCCAAGAACAGGGAAATCAGCCCCAGCATTTT
NA	13	TRBJ1-2	TRBV7-9	NA	CASSLDSNYGYTF	TGTGCCAGCAGCTTGGACAGTAACTATGGCTACACCTTC
once	13	TRBJ1-1	TRBV18	NA	CASSPGQNTEAFF	TGTGCCAGCTCACCGGGGCAGAACACTGAAGCTTTCTTT
NA	17	TRBJ1-4	TRBV11-2	TRBD1	CASSYRAGTATNEKLFF	TGTGCCAGCAGCTATAGGGCAGGGACAGCAACTAATGAAAAACTGTTTTTT
NA	13	TRBJ1-2	TRBV6-1	NA	CASSEQRTEVYTF	TGTGCCAGCAGTGAACAACGGACAGAAGTCTACACCTTC
once	16	TRBJ1-6	TRBV6-6	NA	CASSYIGGSYNSPLHF	TGTGCCAGCAGTTACATCGGGGGATCCTATAATTCACCCCTCCACTTT
few	13	TRBJ1-6	TRBV2	NA	CASVTVSNSPLHF	TGTGCCAGCGTGACGGTCTCCAATTCACCCCTCCACTTT
NA	13	TRBJ1-1	TRBV25-1	TRBD1	CASIPGTGTEAFF	TGTGCCAGCATACCCGGGACAGGAACTGAAGCTTTCTTT
NA	15	TRBJ1-2	TRBV9	TRBD1	CASSALDREDYGYTF	TGTGCCAGCAGCGCTTTGGACAGGGAGGACTATGGCTACACCTTC
NA	18	TRBJ1-2	TRBV21-1	NA	CASSKAEGQGRTIYGYTF	TGTGCCAGCAGCAAAGCGGAGGGACAGGGTCGGACCATCTATGGCTACACCTTC
few	15	TRBJ2-7	TRBV19	TRBD1	CASSSPAGTAYEQYF	TGTGCCAGTAGTTCCCCCGCTGGGACAGCCTACGAGCAGTACTTC
NA	13	TRBJ1-1	TRBV12-3/TRBV12-4	NA	CASTERGLAKAFF	TGTGCCAGCACCGAGCGGGGGCTCGCTAAAGCTTTCTTT
few	14	TRBJ2-3	TRBV15	NA	CATSRDKGGDTQYF	TGTGCCACCAGCAGAGATAAAGGGGGGGATACGCAGTATTTT
NA	15	TRBJ1-1	TRBV7-2	NA	CASSLLGLGNTEAFF	TGTGCCAGCAGCTTACTTGGTTTGGGGAACACTGAAGCTTTCTTT
NA	13	TRBJ2-3	TRBV10-2	NA	CASTKGGPDTQYF	TGCGCCAGCACCAAAGGAGGGCCAGATACGCAGTATTTT
NA	15	TRBJ2-5	TRBV11-2	TRBD2	CASSLLAGVQETQYF	TGTGCCAGCAGCTTACTGGCGGGGGTACAAGAGACCCAGTACTTC
NA	11	TRBJ1-5	TRBV6-1	NA	CASSDDLPQHF	TGTGCCAGCAGTGACGATCTGCCCCAGCATTTT
NA	15	TRBJ2-1	TRBV2	TRBD2	CASSVGGGVHNEQFF	TGTGCCAGCAGTGTGGGCGGGGGGGTGCACAATGAGCAGTTCTTC
NA	15	TRBJ2-7	TRBV11-3	NA	CASSLGVTVRDEQYF	TGTGCCAGCAGCTTGGGGGTGACAGTTCGCGACGAGCAGTACTTC
NA	13	TRBJ1-2	TRBV25-1	NA	CASSSDSNYGYTF	TGTGCCAGCAGTTCGGACAGTAACTATGGCTACACCTTC
once	13	TRBJ1-1	TRBV25-1	NA	CASSEQGTTEAFF	TGTGCCAGCAGTGAACAGGGGACCACTGAAGCTTTCTTT
once	13	TRBJ1-1	TRBV27	NA	CASSPSSSSEAFF	TGTGCCAGCAGCCCTAGTAGCTCCTCTGAAGCTTTCTTT
few	16	TRBJ1-1	TRBV19	NA	CASKVRGLGFRTEAFF	TGTGCCAGTAAGGTCCGGGGATTGGGTTTCCGCACTGAAGCTTTCTTT
NA	13	TRBJ1-2	TRBV6-5	NA	CASYKGGKIGYTF	TGTGCCAGCTACAAGGGCGGGAAGATTGGCTACACCTTC
once	14	TRBJ2-2	TRBV29-1	TRBD1	CSVVGQGNTGELFF	TGCAGCGTTGTGGGACAGGGGAACACCGGGGAGCTGTTTTTT
NA	13	TRBJ1-2	TRBV29-1	NA	CSVEESRGYGYTF	TGCAGCGTTGAAGAGAGTAGGGGGTATGGCTACACCTTC
NA	17	TRBJ2-2	TRBV29-1	TRBD2	CSFIPAGGPSIPGELFF	TGCAGCTTTATACCAGCGGGGGGGCCGTCAATCCCCGGGGAGCTGTTTTTT
once	16	TRBJ2-7	TRBV4-2	TRBD2	CASSQDTGGSGLTGYF	TGTGCCAGCAGCCAAGATACGGGAGGGAGCGGGCTGACGGGGTACTTC
NA	16	TRBJ2-1	TRBV7-6	TRBD2	CASSLRTSGGAREQFF	TGTGCCAGCAGCTTAAGGACAAGCGGGGGGGCTCGTGAGCAGTTCTTC
NA	15	TRBJ2-2	TRBV5-4	TRBD2	CASSEPGLLRGELFF	TGTGCCAGCAGCGAGCCGGGACTACTTAGGGGGGAGCTGTTTTTT
once	13	TRBJ1-1	TRBV11-3	NA	CASAKSMNTEAFF	TGTGCCAGCGCCAAGAGCATGAACACTGAAGCTTTCTTT
NA	16	TRBJ1-2	TRBV7-2	NA	CASSLGGAGAPRGYTF	TGTGCCAGCAGCTTAGGCGGTGCAGGGGCTCCTCGAGGCTACACCTTC
NA	13	TRBJ1-5	TRBV19	TRBD1	CASSLRQGQPQHF	TGTGCCAGTAGTCTCAGACAGGGACAGCCCCAGCATTTT
NA	12	TRBJ1-1	TRBV24-1	NA	CATSDQTREAFF	TGTGCCACCAGTGATCAGACTCGGGAAGCTTTCTTT
NA	14	TRBJ2-3	TRBV2	TRBD1	CASSVDRATDTQYF	TGTGCCAGCAGTGTGGACAGGGCCACAGATACGCAGTATTTT
NA	14	TRBJ2-5	TRBV5-1	NA	CASSLEGGKETQYF	TGCGCCAGCAGCTTGGAGGGGGGCAAGGAGACCCAGTACTTC
NA	13	TRBJ1-2	TRBV14	NA	CASSQDVGYGYTF	TGTGCCAGCAGCCAAGATGTGGGATATGGCTACACCTTC
NA	13	TRBJ1-6	TRBV19	NA	CASSSTGNSPLHF	TGTGCCAGTAGTTCAACAGGGAATTCACCCCTCCACTTT
NA	14	TRBJ2-7	TRBV7-2	NA	CASSLDGGTYEQYF	TGTGCCAGCAGCTTAGACGGCGGAACCTACGAGCAGTACTTC
NA	14	TRBJ2-5	TRBV18	TRBD1	CASSPQGTEETQYF	TGTGCCAGCTCACCTCAAGGGACAGAAGAGACCCAGTACTTC